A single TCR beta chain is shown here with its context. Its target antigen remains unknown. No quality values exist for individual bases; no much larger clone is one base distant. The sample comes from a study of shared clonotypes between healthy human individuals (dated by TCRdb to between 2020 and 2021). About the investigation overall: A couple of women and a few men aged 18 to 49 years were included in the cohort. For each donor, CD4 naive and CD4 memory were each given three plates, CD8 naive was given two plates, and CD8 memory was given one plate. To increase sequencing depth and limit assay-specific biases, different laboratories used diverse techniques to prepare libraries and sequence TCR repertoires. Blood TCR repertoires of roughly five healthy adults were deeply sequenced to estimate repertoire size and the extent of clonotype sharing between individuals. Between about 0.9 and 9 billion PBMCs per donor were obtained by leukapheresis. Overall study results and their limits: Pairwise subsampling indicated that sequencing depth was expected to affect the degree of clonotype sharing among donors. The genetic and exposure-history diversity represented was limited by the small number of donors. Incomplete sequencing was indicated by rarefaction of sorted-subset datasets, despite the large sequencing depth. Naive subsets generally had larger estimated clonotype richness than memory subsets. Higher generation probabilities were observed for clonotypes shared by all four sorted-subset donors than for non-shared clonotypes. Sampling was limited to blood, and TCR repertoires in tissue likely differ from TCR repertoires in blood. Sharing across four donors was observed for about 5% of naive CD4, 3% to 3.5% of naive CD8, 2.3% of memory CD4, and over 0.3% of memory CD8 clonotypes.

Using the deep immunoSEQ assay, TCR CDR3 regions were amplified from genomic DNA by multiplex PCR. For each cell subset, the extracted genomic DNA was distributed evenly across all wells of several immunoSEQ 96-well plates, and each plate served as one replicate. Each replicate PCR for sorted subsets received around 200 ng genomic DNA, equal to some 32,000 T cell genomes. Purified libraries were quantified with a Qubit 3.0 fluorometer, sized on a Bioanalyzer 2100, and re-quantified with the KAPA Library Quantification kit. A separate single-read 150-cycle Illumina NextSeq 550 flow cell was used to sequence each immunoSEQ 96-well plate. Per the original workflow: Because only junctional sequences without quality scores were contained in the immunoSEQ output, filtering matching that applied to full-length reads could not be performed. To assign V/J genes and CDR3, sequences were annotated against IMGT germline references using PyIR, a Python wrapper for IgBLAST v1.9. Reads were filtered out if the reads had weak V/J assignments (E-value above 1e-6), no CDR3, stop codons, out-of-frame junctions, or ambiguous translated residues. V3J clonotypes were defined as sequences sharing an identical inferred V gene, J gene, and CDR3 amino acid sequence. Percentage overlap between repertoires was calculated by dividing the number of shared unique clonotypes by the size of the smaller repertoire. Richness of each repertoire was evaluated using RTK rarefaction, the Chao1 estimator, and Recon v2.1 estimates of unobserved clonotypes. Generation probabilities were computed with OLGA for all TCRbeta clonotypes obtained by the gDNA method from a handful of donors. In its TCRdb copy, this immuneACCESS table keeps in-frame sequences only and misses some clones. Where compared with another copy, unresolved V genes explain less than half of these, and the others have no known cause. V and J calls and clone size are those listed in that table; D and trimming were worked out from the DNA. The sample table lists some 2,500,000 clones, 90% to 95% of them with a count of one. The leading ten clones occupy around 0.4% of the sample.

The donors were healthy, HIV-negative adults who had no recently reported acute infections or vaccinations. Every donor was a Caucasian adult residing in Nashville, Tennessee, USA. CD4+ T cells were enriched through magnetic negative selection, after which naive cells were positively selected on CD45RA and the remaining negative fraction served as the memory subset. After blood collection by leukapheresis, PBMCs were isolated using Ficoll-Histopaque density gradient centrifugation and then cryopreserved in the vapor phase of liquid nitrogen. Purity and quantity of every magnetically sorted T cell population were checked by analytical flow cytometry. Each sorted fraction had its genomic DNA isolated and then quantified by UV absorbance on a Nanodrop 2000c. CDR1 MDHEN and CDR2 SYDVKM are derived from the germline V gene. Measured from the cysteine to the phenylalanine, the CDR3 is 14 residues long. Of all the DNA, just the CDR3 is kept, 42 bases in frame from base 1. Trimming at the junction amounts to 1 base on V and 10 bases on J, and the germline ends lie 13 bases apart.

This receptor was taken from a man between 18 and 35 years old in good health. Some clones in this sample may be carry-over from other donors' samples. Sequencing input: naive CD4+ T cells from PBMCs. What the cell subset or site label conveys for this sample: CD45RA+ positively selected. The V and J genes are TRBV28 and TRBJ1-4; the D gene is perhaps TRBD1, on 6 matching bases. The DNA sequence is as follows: TGTGCCAGCAGTTTATCCAGGGGCTTGGGAAAACTGTTTTTT. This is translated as CASSLSRGLGKLFF.